The sequence of this T cell receptor beta chain was determined in a study of blood T cell repertoires in COVID-19. On the study more broadly: The cDNA or gDNA used as material had been derived from T cells, B-cell-depleted T cells, or PBMCs.

TCRdb keeps only in-frame clones here, not all; method: immunoSEQ multiplex PCR. The profile shows around 59,000 clones, about 91% of them singletons. The V gene's germline CDR1 is LGHDT and CDR2 YNNKEL (reference sequence). The CDR3 runs to 12 residues. The V gene lost 3 bases and the J gene lost 9 bases, with 9 bases spanning the gap. The origin of this receptor is a man aged 60 to 69 with acute or convalescent COVID-19. The chain recombines TRBV3-1 (or the pseudogene TRBV3-2) with TRBJ2-1; D gene unclear. Sequencing input: peripheral blood. In DNA form, the CDR3 reads TGTGCCAGCAGCCACGGAGTGGGTGAGCAGTTCTTC. Translating it yields CASSHGVGEQFF.